The sequence of this TCR beta chain was determined in a study of cytomegalovirus exposure and HLA in healthy donors. Study in general: From HLA-typed donors, an early data release held roughly 80 million unique TCRs. Notes on the study in general: Per published accounts, TCR beta sequences correctly predicted the HLA-A and HLA-B alleles of most subjects.

The CDR3 covers 15 residues. The germline CDR1 and CDR2 sequences are SGHVS and FQNEAQ. V shed 2 bases and J 4 bases; nucleotides not matched to a gene: 6. The primer mix had 60 Vbeta and 13 Jbeta primers. Per the original data handling: The authors later counted about 80 million unique TCR beta chains, approximately 12 million of them shared. Some clones are missing from TCRdb's copy, which holds only in-frame ones; the method was immunoSEQ multiplex PCR. The DNA gave D and trimming, while V, J and clone size come from that table. The profile shows roughly 150,000 clones, about 84% of them singletons. Note on this clone: Its antigen is undetermined.

The clonotype was recovered from a middle-aged man in good health and CMV-seropositive. Source material: PBMCs. The rearrangement links TRBV7-8 to TRBJ1-1, with TRBD1 matching over 8 bases. The CDR3 coding sequence is TGTGCCAGCAGCTTAAACCAGGGGGCCGGCACTGAAGCTTTCTTT. Amino acids: CASSLNQGAGTEAFF. The full variable domain, in which reference TRBV7-8 and TRBJ1-1 provide the parts outside the CDR3, is GAGVSQSPRYKVAKRGQDVALRCDPISGHVSLFWYQQALGQGPEFLTYFQNEAQLDKSGLPSDRFFAERPEGSVSTLKIQRTQQEDSAVYLCASSLNQGAGTEAFFGQGTRLTVV.